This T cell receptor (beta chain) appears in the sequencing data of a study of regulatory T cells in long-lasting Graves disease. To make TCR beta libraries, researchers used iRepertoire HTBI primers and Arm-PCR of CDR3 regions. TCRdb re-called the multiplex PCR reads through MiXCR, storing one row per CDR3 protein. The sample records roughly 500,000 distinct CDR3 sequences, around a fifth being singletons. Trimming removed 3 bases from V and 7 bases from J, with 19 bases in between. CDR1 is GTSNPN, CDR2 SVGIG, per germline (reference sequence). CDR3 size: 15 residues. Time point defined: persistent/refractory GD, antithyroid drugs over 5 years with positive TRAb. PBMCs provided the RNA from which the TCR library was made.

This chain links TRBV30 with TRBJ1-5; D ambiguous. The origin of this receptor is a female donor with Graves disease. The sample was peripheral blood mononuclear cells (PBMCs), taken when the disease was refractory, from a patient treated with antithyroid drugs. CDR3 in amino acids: CAWRPPAGPEQPQHF. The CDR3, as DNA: TGTGCCTGGAGGCCGCCAGCGGGCCCCGAGCAGCCCCAGCATTTT.